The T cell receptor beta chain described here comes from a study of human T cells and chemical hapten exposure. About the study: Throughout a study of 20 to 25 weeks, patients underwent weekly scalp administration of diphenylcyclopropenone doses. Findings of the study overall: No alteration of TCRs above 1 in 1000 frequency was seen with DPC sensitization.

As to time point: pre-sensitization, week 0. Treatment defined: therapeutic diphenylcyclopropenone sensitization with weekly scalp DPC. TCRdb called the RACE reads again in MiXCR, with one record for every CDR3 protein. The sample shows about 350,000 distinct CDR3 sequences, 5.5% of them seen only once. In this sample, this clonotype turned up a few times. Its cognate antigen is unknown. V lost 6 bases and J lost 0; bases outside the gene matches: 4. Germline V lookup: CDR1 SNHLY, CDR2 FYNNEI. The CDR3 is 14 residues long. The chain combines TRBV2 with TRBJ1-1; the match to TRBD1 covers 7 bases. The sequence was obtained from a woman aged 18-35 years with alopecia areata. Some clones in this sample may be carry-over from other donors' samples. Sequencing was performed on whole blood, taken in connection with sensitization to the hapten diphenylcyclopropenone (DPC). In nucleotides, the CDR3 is TGTGCCAGCAGCGCGGGACAGTTGAACACTGAAGCTTTCTTT. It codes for CASSAGQLNTEAFF. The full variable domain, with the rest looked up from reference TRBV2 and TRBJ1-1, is EPEVTQTPSHQVTQMGQEVILRCVPISNHLYFYWYRQILGQKVEFLVSFYNNEISEKSEIFDDQFSVERPDGSNFTLKIRSTKLEDSAMYFCASSAGQLNTEAFFGQGTRLTVV.